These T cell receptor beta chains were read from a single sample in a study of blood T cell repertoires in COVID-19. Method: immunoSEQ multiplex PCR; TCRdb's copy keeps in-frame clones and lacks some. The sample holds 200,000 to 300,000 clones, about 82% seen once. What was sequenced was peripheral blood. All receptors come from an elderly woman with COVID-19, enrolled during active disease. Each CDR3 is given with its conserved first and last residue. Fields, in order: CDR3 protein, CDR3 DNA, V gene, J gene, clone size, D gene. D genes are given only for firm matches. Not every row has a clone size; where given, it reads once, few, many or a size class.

CASSRLVVETQYF,TGTGCCAGCAGTAGACTAGTCGTAGAGACCCAGTACTTC,TRBV6-6,TRBJ2-5,.,.
CSASPRPRTGTSGRVQETQYF,TGCAGTGCTAGTCCACGTCCCCGAACCGGGACTAGCGGGAGAGTACAAGAGACCCAGTACTTC,TRBV20-1,TRBJ2-5,.,TRBD2
CASSQVAGANVLTF,TGTGCCAGCAGCCAGGTTGCTGGGGCCAACGTCCTGACTTTC,TRBV9,TRBJ2-6,.,.
CAISEPDSPLHF,TGTGCCATCAGTGAGCCAGATTCACCCCTCCACTTT,TRBV10-3,TRBJ1-6,.,.
CASSYPGQGADSPLHF,TGTGCCAGCAGTTACCCCGGACAGGGGGCAGATTCACCCCTCCACTTT,TRBV6-6,TRBJ1-6,.,TRBD1
CASQPRTGVEAFF,TGTGCCAGTCAACCCCGGACAGGGGTTGAAGCTTTCTTT,TRBV27,TRBJ1-1,.,TRBD1
CSVAGTTADNEKLFF,TGCAGCGTTGCCGGGACAACCGCTGACAATGAAAAACTGTTTTTT,TRBV29-1,TRBJ1-4,.,.
CASSQEWTANAGYTF,TGCGCCAGCAGCCAAGAATGGACAGCCAACGCGGGCTACACCTTC,TRBV4-3,TRBJ1-2,.,.
CASSLAGPGLGLTQYF,TGTGCCAGCAGCTTAGCCGGTCCGGGACTAGGCCTAACCCAGTACTTC,TRBV7-2,TRBJ2-5,once,TRBD2
CASRLGQGSEAFF,TGTGCCAGCAGACTGGGACAGGGGTCTGAAGCTTTCTTT,TRBV11-1,TRBJ1-1,.,TRBD1
CASSPFQGVNSPLHF,TGTGCCAGCAGCCCGTTTCAGGGGGTAAATTCACCCCTCCACTTT,TRBV7-8,TRBJ1-6,.,TRBD1
CASSQTGQPQHF,TGTGCCAGCAGCCAGACAGGACAGCCCCAGCATTTT,TRBV3-1/TRBV3-2,TRBJ1-5,.,.
CASSYPAARGTEAFF,TGTGCCAGCAGTTACCCCGCGGCTCGGGGCACTGAAGCTTTCTTT,TRBV6-5,TRBJ1-1,.,.
CASRARGNEKLFF,TGTGCCAGTAGGGCGCGGGGCAATGAAAAACTGTTTTTT,TRBV19,TRBJ1-4,.,.
CASSRGQGEAFF,TGTGCCAGCAGTCGTGGACAGGGCGAAGCTTTCTTT,TRBV6-6,TRBJ1-1,.,TRBD1
CASSLTPTNYGYTF,TGTGCCAGCAGCTTGACACCCACTAACTATGGCTACACCTTC,TRBV7-8,TRBJ1-2,.,.
CASSLGGSYGYTF,TGTGCCAGCAGCTTGGGAGGGTCCTATGGCTACACCTTC,TRBV5-8,TRBJ1-2,.,.
CASTNPGSYNSPLHF,TGTGCCAGCACCAATCCGGGGAGCTATAATTCACCCCTCCACTTT,TRBV5-4,TRBJ1-6,.,.
CASSFDRGDTGELFF,TGCGCCAGCAGCTTCGACAGGGGCGACACCGGGGAGCTGTTTTTT,TRBV5-1,TRBJ2-2,.,TRBD1
CASSQDLRNTEAFF,TGTGCCAGCAGCCAGGACTTGCGGAACACTGAAGCTTTCTTT,TRBV4-2,TRBJ1-1,.,.
CASSLAGVGTGELFF,TGTGCCAGCAGCTTAGCGGGGGTGGGCACCGGGGAGCTGTTTTTT,TRBV5-4,TRBJ2-2,.,TRBD2
CAISPSGREAKNIQYF,TGTGCCATCTCGCCCTCGGGACGGGAGGCCAAAAACATTCAGTACTTC,TRBV10-3,TRBJ2-4,once,.
CASSLGSNGEKLFF,TGTGCCAGCAGCTTGGGGTCGAACGGGGAAAAACTGTTTTTT,TRBV5-6,TRBJ1-4,.,.
CASSPATSGGPYNEQFF,TGTGCCAGCTCACCGGCGACTAGCGGGGGCCCCTACAATGAGCAGTTCTTC,TRBV18,TRBJ2-1,.,TRBD2
CASSFSRDRVFEQYF,TGTGCCAGCTCATTCTCCCGGGACAGGGTCTTCGAGCAGTACTTC,TRBV18,TRBJ2-7,.,TRBD1
CASSFRRGGGQETQYF,TGTGCCAGCAGCTTCCGGAGGGGGGGCGGCCAAGAGACCCAGTACTTC,TRBV11-2,TRBJ2-5,.,.
CASSLGQDNEKLFF,TGTGCCAGCAGCCTCGGACAGGATAATGAAAAACTGTTTTTT,TRBV5-6,TRBJ1-4,.,TRBD1
CASRTGAANTEAFF,TGTGCCAGTCGGACAGGGGCGGCGAACACTGAAGCTTTCTTT,TRBV19,TRBJ1-1,.,TRBD1
CASSRGGPGANVLTF,TGTGCCAGCAGTCGGGGAGGTCCTGGGGCCAACGTCCTGACTTTC,TRBV6-1,TRBJ2-6,once,.
CASSEALGAGTEAFF,TGTGCCAGCAGTGAAGCGCTGGGCGCGGGTACTGAAGCTTTCTTT,TRBV6-1,TRBJ1-1,.,.
CASKQGAYSNQPQHF,TGTGCCAGCAAACAGGGGGCCTATAGCAATCAGCCCCAGCATTTT,TRBV19,TRBJ1-5,.,TRBD1
CASSSQTGGPYNEQFF,TGTGCCAGCAGTTCTCAGACAGGGGGCCCCTACAATGAGCAGTTCTTC,TRBV6-2/TRBV6-3,TRBJ2-1,.,TRBD1
CASSGTGAAYGYTF,TGTGCCAGCAGCGGGACAGGGGCCGCCTATGGCTACACCTTC,TRBV9,TRBJ1-2,.,TRBD1
CASSSTGDGNTIYF,TGCGCCAGCAGCTCGACAGGGGATGGAAACACCATATATTTT,TRBV5-1,TRBJ1-3,.,TRBD1
CAISGLAGATDTQYF,TGTGCCATCAGTGGACTAGCGGGGGCCACAGATACGCAGTATTTT,TRBV10-3,TRBJ2-3,.,TRBD2
CASSSHDSLNQPQHF,TGCGCCAGCAGCTCTCATGACTCACTAAATCAGCCCCAGCATTTT,TRBV5-1,TRBJ1-5,.,.
CAIRAGAGYNEQFF,TGTGCCATCAGAGCGGGGGCGGGCTACAATGAGCAGTTCTTC,TRBV10-3,TRBJ2-1,once,TRBD2
CAISESTGGLGNQPQHF,TGTGCCATCAGTGAGTCGACAGGGGGCTTGGGGAATCAGCCCCAGCATTTT,TRBV10-3,TRBJ1-5,.,TRBD1
CASLGQSTQYF,TGTGCCAGCCTTGGACAGTCTACGCAGTATTTT,TRBV6-6,TRBJ2-3,.,.
CATTFTGGRSEAFF,TGTGCCACCACATTTACAGGGGGCCGTTCTGAAGCTTTCTTT,TRBV13,TRBJ1-1,.,TRBD1
CASQGSSGNTIYF,TGCGCCAGCCAGGGGAGTTCTGGAAACACCATATATTTT,TRBV5-1,TRBJ1-3,.,.
CAIRSGAPYEQYF,TGTGCCATCAGGAGTGGGGCCCCCTACGAGCAGTACTTC,TRBV10-3,TRBJ2-7,.,.
CASSPQGLQGNTGELFF,TGTGCCAGCAGCCCCCAGGGCCTTCAGGGCAACACCGGGGAGCTGTTTTTT,TRBV7-9,TRBJ2-2,.,.